Listed below are T cell receptor beta chains from one sample, sequenced in a study of T cell responses to AZD1222 COVID-19 vaccine. Data came from immunoSEQ multiplex PCR; TCRdb stores just in-frame clones and leaves some out. Of approximately 100,000 clones listed, just over 85% are singletons. The sequencing here drew on peripheral blood, taken on day 0 of AZD1222 vaccination. These receptors all stem from an adult in good health. Each CDR3 is given with its conserved first and last residue. Each record gives: J gene, V gene, D gene, clone size, CDR3 protein, CDR3 DNA. A D gene is named only where the DNA matches it firmly. A clone size is listed for some rows: how often the clone was seen (once, few, many), or a class if it is expanded.

J gene: TRBJ1-1; V gene: TRBV19; D gene: TRBD1; clone size: NA; CDR3 protein: CASSTGGSEAFF; CDR3 DNA: TGTGCCAGTAGTACAGGGGGTTCTGAAGCTTTCTTT
J gene: TRBJ1-1; V gene: TRBV19; D gene: NA; clone size: NA; CDR3 protein: CASSADVNTEAFF; CDR3 DNA: TGTGCCAGTAGTGCCGACGTGAACACTGAAGCTTTCTTT
J gene: TRBJ2-1; V gene: TRBV11-2; D gene: TRBD1; clone size: NA; CDR3 protein: CASSSSLGQGANEQFF; CDR3 DNA: TGTGCCAGCAGCTCTTCTTTGGGACAGGGGGCGAATGAGCAGTTCTTC
J gene: TRBJ1-2; V gene: TRBV6-5; D gene: NA; clone size: NA; CDR3 protein: CASSRVPTYGYTF; CDR3 DNA: TGTGCCAGCAGCAGGGTTCCCACCTATGGCTACACCTTC
J gene: TRBJ2-7; V gene: TRBV7-9; D gene: NA; clone size: NA; CDR3 protein: CASSLHSYEQYF; CDR3 DNA: TGTGCCAGCAGCTTACACTCCTACGAGCAGTACTTC
J gene: TRBJ2-7; V gene: TRBV4-2; D gene: NA; clone size: NA; CDR3 protein: CASSQDRSGGGIYEQYF; CDR3 DNA: TGTGCCAGCAGCCAAGATCGGAGCGGAGGCGGGATTTACGAGCAGTACTTC
J gene: TRBJ2-1; V gene: TRBV27; D gene: NA; clone size: few; CDR3 protein: CASSLSGRGRSYNEQFF; CDR3 DNA: TGTGCCAGCAGTTTATCGGGGCGGGGGCGCTCCTACAATGAGCAGTTCTTC
J gene: TRBJ1-4; V gene: TRBV19; D gene: NA; clone size: NA; CDR3 protein: CASGTTGLQTNEKLFF; CDR3 DNA: TGTGCCAGTGGGACCACAGGGCTACAAACTAATGAAAAACTGTTTTTT
J gene: TRBJ1-5; V gene: TRBV19; D gene: NA; clone size: NA; CDR3 protein: CASTSQGGGNQPQHF; CDR3 DNA: TGTGCCAGTACCTCGCAGGGAGGCGGCAATCAGCCCCAGCATTTT
J gene: TRBJ1-6; V gene: TRBV19; D gene: TRBD1; clone size: NA; CDR3 protein: CASSPQGQGSSPLHF; CDR3 DNA: TGTGCCAGTAGCCCCCAAGGACAGGGTAGTTCACCCCTCCACTTT
J gene: TRBJ1-5; V gene: TRBV6-2/TRBV6-3; D gene: TRBD1; clone size: NA; CDR3 protein: CASSDRVESNQPQHF; CDR3 DNA: TGTGCCAGCAGCGACAGGGTGGAGAGCAATCAGCCCCAGCATTTT
J gene: TRBJ1-6; V gene: TRBV27; D gene: NA; clone size: NA; CDR3 protein: CASSTGTGSRSPLHF; CDR3 DNA: TGTGCCAGCAGTACGGGAACAGGTAGTCGGTCACCCCTCCACTTT
J gene: TRBJ2-2; V gene: TRBV19; D gene: NA; clone size: once; CDR3 protein: CASSIAVNTGELFF; CDR3 DNA: TGTGCCAGTAGTATAGCAGTAAACACCGGGGAGCTGTTTTTT
J gene: TRBJ1-2; V gene: TRBV27; D gene: NA; clone size: NA; CDR3 protein: CASSSRWGSPANYGYTF; CDR3 DNA: TGTGCCAGCAGTTCCCGTTGGGGCAGCCCCGCGAACTATGGCTACACCTTC
J gene: TRBJ2-5; V gene: TRBV28; D gene: NA; clone size: NA; CDR3 protein: CASSLWTGQETQYF; CDR3 DNA: TGTGCCAGCAGTTTATGGACAGGCCAAGAGACCCAGTACTTC
J gene: TRBJ2-7; V gene: TRBV28; D gene: TRBD1; clone size: NA; CDR3 protein: CASSSYSNPGQRSYEQYF; CDR3 DNA: TGTGCCAGCAGTTCCTACTCGAACCCGGGACAGAGATCCTACGAGCAGTACTTC
J gene: TRBJ2-7; V gene: TRBV5-6; D gene: TRBD1; clone size: NA; CDR3 protein: CASSPGTGFGEQYF; CDR3 DNA: TGTGCCAGCAGCCCCGGGACAGGGTTTGGGGAGCAGTACTTC
J gene: TRBJ1-1; V gene: TRBV7-2; D gene: NA; clone size: NA; CDR3 protein: CASSLGFGEAFF; CDR3 DNA: TGTGCCAGCAGCTTAGGTTTTGGGGAAGCTTTCTTT